A single TCR beta chain is shown here with its context. Its antigen is still unknown. CDR3 length equals 15 residues. V was trimmed by 6 bases and J by 8 bases, leaving 21 bases between them. Germline CDR1 MNHEY, CDR2 SMNVEV (reference sequence). Some clones are missing from TCRdb's copy, which holds only in-frame ones; the method was immunoSEQ multiplex PCR. The data contain about 16,000 clones, 84% of them singletons. The data belong to a study of OX40 agonist ivuxolimab in advanced cancers. Study background: Eligibility rules accepted prior anti-PD-1, anti-PD-L1 or anti-CTLA-4 therapy, and 40% had some.

Study findings and constraints: By week 6 at 0.1 to 3.0 mg/kg, blood CD4+ and CD8+ T cells had expanded clonally. Also present in some nonresponders was a low level of normalized T-cell clonal expansion. Average numbers of expanded clones were greater in CD8+ T cells than in CD4+.

V gene TRBV27 combines with J gene TRBJ2-3; D is perhaps TRBD1 (6 bases). This specimen consisted of CD4+ or CD8+ T cells sorted from blood, obtained in a trial of the OX40 agonist ivuxolimab. The sequence derives from an adult with an advanced solid tumor such as melanoma, head and neck, liver or kidney cancer. The CDR3 coding sequence is TGTGCCAGCAGCCCCCTTGGGGATCGAGGGGGTACGCAGTATTTT. Protein: CASSPLGDRGGTQYF.